Listed here is a single T cell receptor beta chain. As yet, its antigen is unknown. V lost 6 bases, J lost 9 bases, and 11 bases stayed unmatched. The CDR3 sequence is 15 residues long. The data originate from a study of post-analysis software for immune sequencing data. Whole-study context: The patients showed relapsing-remitting, secondary progressive and progressive-relapsing multiple sclerosis courses.

Study outcomes and limitations: Controls showed lower frequencies than patients for 5 or 6 TRBV segments, and TRBV5-6, TRBV5-1 and TRBV20-1 were among these.

Unique-molecular-identifier-tagged TCR beta cDNA libraries were used. From around 0.96 to 9.9 million T cells, roughly 0.5 million cDNA molecules were obtained. TCRdb analysed the PCR reads with MiXCR anew, one entry per CDR3 protein. This table has a few hundred thousand distinct CDR3 sequences, about a third appearing once. The TCR sequence derives from a girl aged 2 to 17 with multiple sclerosis. The sequenced sample consisted of blood. The chain links TRBV12-3 or TRBV12-4 to TRBJ1-5; 10 nucleotides agree with TRBD1. Here the CDR3 reads CASSPGTGEGRPQHF. The CDR3 nucleotides are TGTGCCAGCAGCCCCGGGACAGGGGAGGGTAGGCCCCAGCATTTT.